One sample yielded the 14 T cell receptor beta chains listed below, sequenced in a study of cytomegalovirus exposure and HLA in healthy donors. The PCR had 60 Vbeta and 13 Jbeta primers. Assay used: immunoSEQ multiplex PCR; TCRdb lists only in-frame clones, some missing. Of some 110,000 clones in the sample, about 12% were seen once. Material for sequencing was PBMCs. The receptors shown here come from a man between 35 and 55 years old in good health and CMV-seropositive.

Only a few counts were recorded for this clone. The genes are TRBV30 and TRBJ2-1; 7 positions agree with TRBD2. CDR1 is GTSNPN and CDR2 is SVGIG in the germline V gene (reference sequence). The CDR3 sequence is 11 residues long. The junction had 4 bases not matched to a gene; V was cut back by 4 bases and J by 10 bases. The CDR3 here is CAWMTSIEQFF. The CDR3 region has the DNA TGTGCCTGGATGACTAGCATCGAGCAGTTCTTC. The complete variable domain, with remaining parts taken from reference TRBV30 and TRBJ2-1, reads SQTIHQWPATLVQPVGSPLSLECTVEGTSNPNLYWYRQAAGRGLQLLFYSVGIGQISSEVPQNLSASRPQDRQFILSSKKLLLSDSGFYLCAWMTSIEQFFGPGTRLTVL.

The rearrangement joins TRBV28 to TRBJ2-7, with D perhaps matching TRBD2 (6 bases). Germline CDR1 reads MDHEN; CDR2 reads SYDVKM. This CDR3 has 15 amino acids. V lost 3 bases and J lost 5, with 17 bases in between. The CDR3 bases are TGTGCCAGCAGTTTGTCGGGGAGGCTCGGGGACGAGCAGTACTTC. Translation gives CASSLSGRLGDEQYF.

The chain couples TRBV4-1 to TRBJ2-1; 7 nucleotides line up with TRBD1. Germline CDR1 and CDR2: MGHRA and YSYEKL. CDR3 length: 13 amino acids. V shed 6 bases, J shed 6 bases, and the junction held 5 bases outside the gene matches. CDR3 nucleotide sequence: TGCGCCAGCAGGCCGACAGGGATCAATGAGCAGTTCTTC. It translates to CASRPTGINEQFF.

This clone was counted only a few times. The V call is TRBV6-6, the J call TRBJ2-1, with D unresolved. CDR1 is MNHNY and CDR2 is SVGAGI in the germline V gene (reference sequence). This CDR3 is 13 amino acids long. The V end lost 2 bases, the J end lost 4 bases, and 6 bases lay between the germline ends. CDR3 protein: CASSYRDYNEQFF. CDR3 bases: TGTGCCAGCAGTTACCGAGATTACAATGAGCAGTTCTTC.

J is TRBJ2-3 and V is TRBV19; D is possibly TRBD2 (6 bases). Trimming pared 5 bases from V and 3 bases from J, leaving 18 bases between. The CDR3 covers 16 residues. Germline V gene lookup returns CDR1 LNHDA and CDR2 SQIVND (reference sequence). The CDR3 region has the DNA TGTGCCAGTAGTTGGACGGGACTTCGAGAGACAGATACGCAGTATTTT. Amino acids: CASSWTGLRETDTQYF.

The rearrangement joins TRBV5-4 to TRBJ1-2; a possible D gene is TRBD1 (6 bases). Germline V gives CDR1 SGHNT, CDR2 YYREEE (reference sequence). This CDR3 region has 14 residues. V was shortened by 4 bases and J by 2 bases, with 12 bases between the two germline ends. The CDR3 DNA reads as TGTGCCAGCAGCCTAGACAGGAGAAACTATGGCTACACCTTC. It translates to CASSLDRRNYGYTF.

The rearrangement uses TRBV9 and TRBJ2-1, with 9 bases matching TRBD2. The CDR3 spans 15 residues. J lost 5 bases, V lost 0 bases, and 3 bases had no gene match. Looked up from germline, CDR1 is SGDLS and CDR2 is YYNGEE. CDR3 protein: CASSVGSSGNNEQFF. CDR3 sequence (DNA): TGTGCCAGCAGCGTAGGGTCTAGCGGGAACAATGAGCAGTTCTTC.

This clone appeared a few times. J is TRBJ2-2 and V is TRBV29-1; D gene unclear. Germline CDR1 SQVTM, CDR2 ANQGSEA. This CDR3 contains 12 residues. V shed 4 bases and J shed 7 bases, with 10 bases lying between them. CDR3: CSVGDFGGELFF. The CDR3 DNA reads as TGCAGCGTTGGCGATTTCGGCGGGGAGCTGTTTTTT.

The chain joins TRBV4-1 to TRBJ2-5; 8 nucleotides agree with TRBD2. Germline V gives CDR1 MGHRA, CDR2 YSYEKL. This CDR3 has 15 residues. The ends lost 1 base at V and 5 bases at J; junction bases unmatched: 6. CDR3 DNA: TGCGCCAGCAGCCAAGGCCAAGCGGGAGTCGAGACCCAGTACTTC. This codes for CASSQGQAGVETQYF.

This clone was detected a few times. The J gene is TRBJ2-3, the V gene TRBV29-1, with TRBD2 matching 7 bases. V was clipped by 5 bases and J by 0 bases; unmatched bases: 11. The CDR3 totals 16 residues. Germline V gives CDR1 SQVTM, CDR2 ANQGSEA. The CDR3 reads CSVHWGGGASTDTQYF. The CDR3 bases are TGCAGCGTTCATTGGGGCGGGGGAGCTAGCACAGATACGCAGTATTTT.

This clone was observed a handful of times. The CDR3 loop reads CASSPGPGDAYEQYF. Written as DNA, the CDR3 is TGCGCCAGCAGCCCGGGGCCGGGGGACGCCTACGAGCAGTACTTC. V and J are TRBV5-1 and TRBJ2-7; perhaps TRBD2 as D (6 bases). Germline loops: CDR1 SGHRS, CDR2 YFSETQ. The CDR3 sequence is 15 residues long. V lost 4 bases to trimming and J lost 2 bases, with 16 bases between them.

The J gene is TRBJ2-1, the V gene TRBV27; the D gene is possibly TRBD1 (5 bases). V lost 0 bases to trimming and J lost 3 bases, with 9 bases between them. Germline CDR1 and CDR2: MNHEY and SMNVEV (reference sequence). This CDR3 is 15 amino acids long. CDR3 region: CASSLSRQSYNEQFF. DNA for the CDR3: TGTGCCAGCAGTTTATCGAGACAGAGCTACAATGAGCAGTTCTTC.

This clone has more than one count but fewer than ten. The V call is TRBV4-1, the J call TRBJ2-1; TRBD2 might be the D (6 bases). Germline V CDR1 and CDR2: MGHRA, YSYEKL. V was cut by 4 bases and J by 8 bases, with 33 bases left in between. The CDR3 spans 20 residues. In DNA form, the CDR3 reads TGCGCCAGCAGCCGAGGTCCGGGACTGACGAGGGTTCCCGTTGCGGATGAGCAGTTCTTC. Translating it yields CASSRGPGLTRVPVADEQFF.

In its sample, this clone was seen a few times. In the same sample, other DNA sequences code for this CDR3. The genes are TRBV5-1 and TRBJ2-1; maybe TRBD2 (6 bases). The germline V gene encodes CDR1 SGHRS and CDR2 YFSETQ. V was trimmed by 6 bases and J by 7 bases, leaving 17 bases between them. The CDR3 consists of 14 residues. Written as DNA, the CDR3 is TGCGCCAGCACGCCGGGGCTAGCGAATAATGAGCAGTTCTTC. Its protein is CASTPGLANNEQFF. Using reference TRBV5-1 and TRBJ2-1 for the parts outside the CDR3, the full variable domain is KAGVTQTPRYLIKTRGQQVTLSCSPISGHRSVSWYQQTPGQGLQFLFEYFSETQRNKGNFPGRFSGRQFSNSRSEMNVSTLELGDSALYLCASTPGLANNEQFFGPGTRLTVL.